The next 27 T cell receptor beta chains were all read from a single sample in a study of circulating and synovial CD4+ cells in juvenile arthritis. Here immunoSEQ multiplex PCR was the method, and the copy in TCRdb shows in-frame clones only, minus some. The profile covers about 33,000 clones, with 90% to 95% appearing a single time and roughly 0.17% taken by the ten largest. Sequencing was performed on CD4+ T cells from blood. The source is a human donor with juvenile idiopathic arthritis.

The genes are TRBV4-3 and TRBJ1-4; no reliable D call. The V and J ends lost 5 bases and 10 bases respectively, with 8 bases between them. The CDR3 sequence is 11 residues long. CDR1 is LGHNA, CDR2 YSLEER, per germline. CDR3 in amino acids: CASSSGRKLFF. The CDR3 region has the DNA TGCGCCAGCAGCTCGGGGAGAAAACTGTTTTTT.

The V and J genes are TRBV9 and TRBJ2-3; possible D gene TRBD1, 6 bases. The V and J ends lost 6 bases and 4 bases respectively, with 18 bases between them. CDR3 size: 15 residues. CDR1 and CDR2 (germline): SGDLS, YYNGEE. The CDR3 region has the DNA TGTGCCAGCAACGCAGGGACATTCTATGCAGATACGCAGTATTTT. Its protein product is CASNAGTFYADTQYF.

The genes are TRBV28 and TRBJ2-4, with 8 bases matching TRBD1. CDR1 and CDR2 (germline): MDHEN, SYDVKM. The CDR3 sequence is 15 residues long. V dropped 11 bases and J dropped 3; count of bases not matched to a gene: 12. CDR3 region: CAGQGTESGKNIQYF. In nucleotides, the CDR3 is TGTGCCGGACAGGGAACAGAGTCAGGCAAAAACATTCAGTACTTC. The full variable domain, its missing parts supplied by reference TRBV28 and TRBJ2-4, is DVKVTQSSRYLVKRTGEKVFLECVQDMDHENMFWYRQDPGLGLRLIYFSYDVKMKEKGDIPEGYSVSREKKERFSLILESASTNQTSMYLCAGQGTESGKNIQYFGAGTRLSVL.

The V call is TRBV4-3, the J call TRBJ2-7, with 7 bases fitting TRBD1. Germline V lookup: CDR1 LGHNA, CDR2 YSLEER. The CDR3 consists of 15 residues. Trimming removed 2 bases from V and 2 bases from J; junction bases left unmatched: 6. This CDR3 is CASSQSPGQTYEQYF. Here the CDR3 DNA reads TGCGCCAGCAGCCAATCTCCGGGACAGACCTACGAGCAGTACTTC.

The CDR3 loop is CASSLIGHKGYTF. The DNA for the CDR3 is TGTGCCAGCAGTCTCATCGGACATAAAGGCTACACCTTC. The chain is built from TRBV14 and TRBJ1-2; D perhaps matches TRBD1 (5 bases). V was clipped by 6 bases and J by 8 bases, with 16 bases between them. CDR1 is SGHDN and CDR2 is FVKESK in the germline V gene. The CDR3 is made up of 13 amino acids.

The V gene is TRBV5-5, the J gene TRBJ1-4, with D possibly matching TRBD1 (6 bases). Trimming took 0 bases from V and 5 from J, leaving 11 bases between them. CDR1 is SGHKS and CDR2 is YYEKEE in the germline V gene (reference sequence). The CDR3 has 15 amino acids. CDR3 sequence: CASSLDRGQNEKLFF. The CDR3 DNA sequence: TGTGCCAGCAGCTTGGACAGAGGACAGAATGAAAAACTGTTTTTT. The whole variable domain, filled in from reference TRBV5-5 and TRBJ1-4, reads DAGVTQSPTHLIKTRGQQVTLRCSPISGHKSVSWYQQVLGQGPQFIFQYYEKEERGRGNFPDRFSARQFPNYSSELNVNALLLGDSALYLCASSLDRGQNEKLFFGSGTQLSVL.

The CDR3 sequence: CAWSPAPGTAAYEQYF. For the CDR3, the DNA is TGTGCCTGGAGCCCTGCCCCCGGGACAGCAGCCTACGAGCAGTACTTC. The V gene is TRBV30, the J gene TRBJ2-7; TRBD1 agrees at 7 bases. V lost 3 bases to trimming and J lost 2 bases; unmatched junction nucleotides: 13. CDR3 size: 16 residues. Germline CDR1 GTSNPN, CDR2 SVGIG (reference sequence).

V gene TRBV28 combines with J gene TRBJ2-7; TRBD1 is a possible D gene (6 bases). Germline V gene data show CDR1 as MDHEN and CDR2 as SYDVKM. CDR3 length: 12 residues. V was pared by 2 bases and J by 6 bases, with 8 bases between. CDR3 sequence: CASSLSRGEQYF. The CDR3 nucleotides read TGTGCCAGCAGTTTAAGCAGGGGCGAGCAGTACTTC.

This clone was detected once. The genes are TRBV7-9 and TRBJ2-5, with D unresolved. V shed 2 bases and J shed 5 bases, with 12 bases lying between them. There are 14 residues in the CDR3. Looked up from germline, CDR1 is SEHNR and CDR2 is FQNEAQ (reference sequence). In DNA form, the CDR3 reads TGTGCCAGCAGCTTAAGCCTTCCAAAGGAGACCCAGTACTTC. Residues: CASSLSLPKETQYF.

The rearrangement joins TRBV7-2 to TRBJ1-1; 10 bases agree with TRBD1. Germline V gene sequence: CDR1 SGHTA, CDR2 FQGNSA. This CDR3 comprises 14 residues. V dropped 7 bases and J dropped 3; count of bases not matched to a gene: 5. The chain's CDR3 is CASKIGQGDTEAFF. CDR3 DNA: TGTGCCAGCAAAATAGGACAGGGGGACACTGAAGCTTTCTTT. Drawing the rest from reference TRBV7-2 and TRBJ1-1, the complete variable domain is GAGVSQSPSNKVTEKGKDVELRCDPISGHTALYWYRQSLGQGLEFLIYFQGNSAPDKSGLPSDRFSAERTGGSVSTLTIQRTQQEDSAVYLCASKIGQGDTEAFFGQGTRLTVV.

The chain has TRBV5-6 and TRBJ1-4, with 8 bases matching TRBD1. CDR3 size: 14 residues. V gave up 0 bases and J gave up 7 bases; unmatched junction bases: 2. Germline CDR1 reads SGHDT; CDR2 reads YYEEEE. Written as DNA, the CDR3 is TGTGCCAGCAGCTTGGGGACAGGGAGTGAAAAACTGTTTTTT. Protein sequence: CASSLGTGSEKLFF.

The chain uses TRBV19 and TRBJ2-7, with no clear D. The CDR3 length is 14 residues. V was clipped by 3 bases and J by 2 bases, with 11 bases between them. Per the germline V gene, CDR1 is LNHDA and CDR2 is SQIVND (reference sequence). The CDR3 DNA follows: TGTGCCAGTAGTATTACTACGAGAACCTACGAGCAGTACTTC. It translates to CASSITTRTYEQYF.

The chain links TRBV7-9 to TRBJ2-5; a possible D gene is TRBD2 (5 bases). Germline values: CDR1 SEHNR, CDR2 FQNEAQ (reference sequence). V was cut by 5 bases and J by 2 bases, with 15 bases left in between. This CDR3 contains 15 residues. CDR3 region: CASSPLRDTQETQYF. The CDR3 nucleotides are TGTGCCAGCAGCCCTTTACGGGATACTCAAGAGACCCAGTACTTC.

V is TRBV6-6 and J is TRBJ1-1; D is ambiguous. The CDR3 totals 13 residues. The germline CDR1 and CDR2 sequences are MNHNY and SVGAGI (reference sequence). V lost 5 bases and J 4 bases, leaving 11 bases between the germline ends. CDR3 protein: CASSPPSGTEAFF. CDR3 in DNA: TGTGCCAGCAGTCCCCCCTCCGGCACTGAAGCTTTCTTT.

The CDR3 DNA reads TGTGCCAGCAGCTTTGACAGAGACACAGATACGCAGTATTTT. This gives the protein CASSFDRDTDTQYF. This rearrangement joins TRBV5-4 to TRBJ2-3, with a possible D match to TRBD1 (5 bases). The CDR3 consists of 14 residues. The germline gives CDR1 SGHNT, CDR2 YYREEE (reference sequence). The ends were cut back, 2 bases at V and 2 bases at J, with 9 bases in the middle.

This chain joins TRBV4-3 and TRBJ2-7; D might be TRBD1 (6 bases). Germline V gene lookup returns CDR1 LGHNA and CDR2 YSLEER. The V and J ends lost 0 bases and 4 bases respectively, with 16 bases between them. This CDR3 has 16 amino acids. The CDR3 DNA is TGCGCCAGCAGCCAAGATTTGCAGGGGCCATCGTACGAGCAGTACTTC. Its translation is CASSQDLQGPSYEQYF.

This chain joins TRBV2 and TRBJ1-1; D is ambiguous. CDR3 length: 15 residues. Germline loops: CDR1 SNHLY, CDR2 FYNNEI. Trimming took off 3 bases at V and 3 bases at J, with 14 bases between the two ends. This CDR3 is CASSDGWPADTEAFF. The CDR3 bases are TGTGCCAGCAGTGACGGATGGCCGGCGGACACTGAAGCTTTCTTT. Based on the CDR3 plus reference TRBV2 and TRBJ1-1, the full variable domain is EPEVTQTPSHQVTQMGQEVILRCVPISNHLYFYWYRQILGQKVEFLVSFYNNEISEKSEIFDDQFSVERPDGSNFTLKIRSTKLEDSAMYFCASSDGWPADTEAFFGQGTRLTVV.

The genes are TRBV7-2 and TRBJ2-1; D unresolved. The CDR3 is 15 residues long. The germline V gene encodes CDR1 SGHTA and CDR2 FQGNSA. Trimming stripped 4 bases from V and 3 bases from J, with 13 bases between. The CDR3 reads CASSSEFGDYNEQFF. CDR3 sequence (DNA): TGTGCCAGCAGCTCGGAATTCGGAGACTACAATGAGCAGTTCTTC.

The J gene is TRBJ2-7, the V gene TRBV7-2, with TRBD2 identical over 7 bases. CDR3 length equals 14 residues. CDR1 is SGHTA, CDR2 FQGNSA, per germline. V dropped 5 bases and J dropped 3; count of bases not matched to a gene: 7. CDR3 nucleotide sequence: TGTGCCAGCAGCGCCTCCGGGACTAACTACGAGCAGTACTTC. Translated, it gives CASSASGTNYEQYF.

The V and J genes are TRBV5-4 and TRBJ2-4; D remains ambiguous. Trimming took 3 bases from V and 3 from J, leaving 10 bases between them. The CDR3 is made up of 14 amino acids. Germline V gene lookup returns CDR1 SGHNT and CDR2 YYREEE (reference sequence). The CDR3 DNA reads as TGTGCCAGCAGCTCCCCGGTCTACAAAAACATTCAGTACTTC. This gives the protein CASSSPVYKNIQYF.

The V call is TRBV5-1, the J call TRBJ2-7, with 7 bases that match TRBD2. In germline, CDR1 is SGHRS, CDR2 YFSETQ. V trimming: 4 bases; J trimming: 0 bases; junction bases outside the gene matches: 10. The CDR3 has 16 amino acids. CDR3 DNA sequence: TGCGCCAGCAGCCGGGCGGGAGCGAGGGGCTCCTACGAGCAGTACTTC. Encoded protein: CASSRAGARGSYEQYF. The full variable domain, completed using reference TRBV5-1 and TRBJ2-7, is KAGVTQTPRYLIKTRGQQVTLSCSPISGHRSVSWYQQTPGQGLQFLFEYFSETQRNKGNFPGRFSGRQFSNSRSEMNVSTLELGDSALYLCASSRAGARGSYEQYFGPGTRLTVT.

The chain recombines TRBV25-1 with TRBJ2-3, with 13 bases that match TRBD2. Trimming cost V 6 bases and J 4 bases; bases outside gene matches: 1. Germline CDR1 MGHDK, CDR2 SYGVNS. The CDR3 runs 14 residues. CDR3 sequence: CASRLAGGPDTQYF. The CDR3, as DNA: TGTGCCAGCAGACTAGCGGGGGGGCCAGATACGCAGTATTTT.

This sequence joins TRBV25-1 and TRBJ1-2; possibly TRBD1 for D (5 bases). Trimming shortened V by 4 bases and J by 3 bases, and 9 bases separated the two germline ends. The CDR3 spans 13 residues. CDR1 and CDR2 from the germline V gene are MGHDK and SYGVNS. CDR3 in amino acids: CASSAGRDYGYTF. The CDR3 DNA reads TGTGCCAGCAGTGCCGGCAGGGACTATGGCTACACCTTC.

V and J are TRBV7-2 and TRBJ1-1, with D perhaps matching TRBD1 (5 bases). This CDR3 region has 16 residues. V lost 2 bases to trimming and J lost 0 bases, with 13 bases between them. Germline V gene lookup returns CDR1 SGHTA and CDR2 FQGNSA. The chain's CDR3 is CASSLIRGSMNTEAFF. The CDR3, as DNA: TGTGCCAGCAGCTTAATTAGGGGCTCTATGAACACTGAAGCTTTCTTT.

The rearrangement joins TRBV9 to TRBJ1-1; 7 bases map to TRBD1. Trimming took 0 bases from V and 5 from J; bases not matched to a gene: 4. The CDR3 consists of 14 residues. CDR1 SGDLS and CDR2 YYNGEE come from the germline V gene. The DNA for the CDR3 is TGTGCCAGCAGCGTAGAGTTCAGGGGGACTGAAGCTTTCTTT. This translates into CASSVEFRGTEAFF. The variable domain in full, with the rest retrieved from reference TRBV9 and TRBJ1-1, is DSGVTQTPKHLITATGQRVTLRCSPRSGDLSVYWYQQSLDQGLQFLIQYYNGEERAKGNILERFSAQQFPDLHSELNLSSLELGDSALYFCASSVEFRGTEAFFGQGTRLTVV.

The count of this clone is one. The chain has TRBV5-1 and TRBJ1-1, with TRBD1 as a possible D gene (5 bases). The ends were cut back, 4 bases at V and 4 bases at J, with 14 bases in the middle. Germline V gives CDR1 SGHRS, CDR2 YFSETQ. This CDR3 region has 14 residues. The CDR3 nucleotides read TGCGCCAGCAGCGATACCGGGGGGACCACTGAAGCTTTCTTT. It specifies CASSDTGGTTEAFF.

The rearrangement links TRBV6-5 to TRBJ2-7; 7 nucleotides match TRBD2. Germline CDR1 is MNHEY and CDR2 is SVGAGI. The CDR3 length is 14 residues. V was pared by 0 bases and J by 4 bases, with 3 bases of the junction left unmatched. In DNA, the CDR3 is TGTGCCAGCAGTTACTCGAGGGGAGGGTACGAGCAGTACTTC. Protein product: CASSYSRGGYEQYF.